This is a list of T cell receptor beta chains from one sample in a study of cytomegalovirus exposure and HLA in healthy donors. Assay: immunoSEQ multiplex PCR; the TCRdb copy retains only in-frame clones and omits some. This table has about 140,000 clones, less than 90% appearing once. The sequencing sample was made of PBMCs. These receptors all stem from a man between 18 and 35 years old in good health and CMV-seronegative. Each CDR3 is given with its conserved first and last residue. Each record gives: J gene, clone size, V gene, D gene, CDR3 protein, CDR3 DNA. A D gene is named only where the DNA matches it firmly. Clone sizes are given selectively: once, few, many, or a class where the clone is expanded.

TRBJ2-7 | . | TRBV21-1 | . | CASSKRLDSIYEQYF | TGTGCCAGCAGCAAAAGACTCGATTCTATCTACGAGCAGTACTTC
TRBJ2-5 | . | TRBV7-2 | . | CASSLTQLNRYF | TGTGCCAGCAGCCTTACACAGCTAAATCGGTACTTC
TRBJ2-1 | . | TRBV9 | TRBD2 | CASSRSEGIAGTYNEQFF | TGTGCCAGCAGCCGCTCGGAGGGGATAGCGGGGACCTACAATGAGCAGTTCTTC
TRBJ2-2 | . | TRBV5-1 | TRBD1 | CASRVGTGLNGELFF | TGCGCCAGCCGAGTGGGGACAGGTTTGAACGGGGAGCTGTTTTTT
TRBJ2-2 | . | TRBV7-2 | . | CASSLARWASENTGELFF | TGTGCCAGCAGCTTAGCGAGATGGGCTAGCGAGAACACCGGGGAGCTGTTTTTT
TRBJ2-1 | . | TRBV6-5 | TRBD2 | CASSRLAGLDEQFF | TGTGCCAGCAGTCGCTTAGCGGGGTTGGATGAGCAGTTCTTC
TRBJ1-1 | . | TRBV5-4 | . | CASSFPGLNTEAFF | TGTGCCAGCAGCTTCCCCGGTTTAAACACTGAAGCTTTCTTT
TRBJ2-7 | . | TRBV5-1 | TRBD1 | CASSLVRGTDSYEQYF | TGCGCCAGCAGCTTGGTCAGGGGGACAGACTCCTACGAGCAGTACTTC
TRBJ2-1 | . | TRBV7-2 | . | CASSRTGNRVNEQFF | TGTGCCAGCAGCCGTACAGGGAATCGGGTTAATGAGCAGTTCTTC
TRBJ2-3 | . | TRBV5-1 | TRBD1 | CASSLEGTGLDTQYF | TGCGCCAGCAGCTTGGAGGGGACAGGGTTGGATACGCAGTATTTT
TRBJ2-6 | . | TRBV6-1 | . | CASSGVGRTGANVLTF | TGTGCCAGCAGTGGCGTGGGGCGCACTGGGGCCAACGTCCTGACTTTC
TRBJ2-7 | . | TRBV27 | . | CASSFTSSGHEQYF | TGTGCCAGCAGTTTTACTAGCTCGGGGCACGAGCAGTACTTC
TRBJ2-1 | . | TRBV4-2 | TRBD2 | CASSHGTSGGYNEQFF | TGTGCCAGCAGCCATGGGACTAGCGGGGGCTACAATGAGCAGTTCTTC
TRBJ2-6 | . | TRBV5-1 | TRBD1 | CASSLEGGQVAWANVLTF | TGCGCCAGCAGCTTGGAGGGGGGACAGGTGGCCTGGGCCAACGTCCTGACTTTC
TRBJ2-2 | . | TRBV6-6 | TRBD1 | CASRIDRANTGELFF | TGTGCCAGCAGGATCGACAGGGCGAACACCGGGGAGCTGTTTTTT
TRBJ2-3 | . | TRBV5-1 | . | CASSLEGSLEVQTDTQYF | TGCGCCAGCAGCTTGGAGGGGTCATTGGAAGTTCAGACAGATACGCAGTATTTT
TRBJ2-7 | . | TRBV27 | . | CASSFERSSYEQYF | TGTGCCAGCAGTTTCGAGCGGAGCTCCTACGAGCAGTACTTC
TRBJ1-2 | . | TRBV2 | . | CASGTTGFGYTF | TGTGCCAGCGGGACTACAGGGTTTGGCTACACCTTC
TRBJ1-4 | . | TRBV5-1 | . | CASSLMQGNEKLFF | TGCGCCAGCAGCTTGATGCAGGGTAATGAAAAACTGTTTTTT
TRBJ1-5 | . | TRBV19 | . | CASSIIGTSVPYSNQPQHF | TGTGCCAGTAGTATAATAGGCACCAGCGTACCATATAGCAATCAGCCCCAGCATTTT
TRBJ2-2 | . | TRBV28 | . | CASSSPTGELFF | TGTGCCAGCAGTTCACCAACCGGGGAGCTGTTTTTT
TRBJ2-7 | . | TRBV7-9 | . | CASSWDTDYEQYF | TGTGCCAGCAGTTGGGACACAGACTACGAGCAGTACTTC
TRBJ2-2 | . | TRBV19 | . | CASSFLSRAPTGELFF | TGTGCCAGTAGTTTTCTATCGAGGGCCCCCACCGGGGAGCTGTTTTTT
TRBJ1-3 | once | TRBV4-3 | TRBD1 | CASSQVTGASGNTIYF | TGCGCCAGCAGCCAGGTTACAGGGGCCTCTGGAAACACCATATATTTT
TRBJ1-1 | . | TRBV7-9 | . | CASSRQNTEAFF | TGTGCCAGCTCTCGACAGAACACTGAAGCTTTCTTT
TRBJ1-5 | . | TRBV19 | . | CASSIEGGSFNQPQHF | TGTGCCAGTAGTATAGAGGGAGGGAGTTTCAATCAGCCCCAGCATTTT
TRBJ1-2 | . | TRBV27 | TRBD1 | CASRDRGPFGYGYTF | TGTGCCAGCAGGGACAGGGGGCCCTTTGGATATGGCTACACCTTC
TRBJ1-4 | . | TRBV5-6 | TRBD1 | CASSRGTVVREKLFF | TGTGCCAGCAGCAGGGGGACAGTGGTTCGCGAAAAACTGTTTTTT
TRBJ1-2 | few | TRBV27 | . | CASSPLRTDGYTF | TGTGCCAGCAGTCCCCTGAGAACCGATGGCTACACCTTC
TRBJ2-7 | once | TRBV27 | TRBD1 | CASSLSQFPGTGVSFEQYF | TGTGCCAGCAGTTTATCCCAGTTTCCCGGGACAGGGGTCAGTTTCGAGCAGTACTTC
TRBJ2-3 | . | TRBV10-2 | . | CASRAGRSTDTQYF | TGCGCCAGCAGGGCGGGGCGAAGCACAGATACGCAGTATTTT
TRBJ1-4 | . | TRBV5-8 | . | CASAYTTGKKLFF | TGTGCCAGCGCTTATACAACAGGGAAAAAACTGTTTTTT
TRBJ2-1 | . | TRBV12-5 | . | CASGFTGPLTYNEQFF | TGTGCTAGTGGTTTTACAGGGCCTCTGACCTACAATGAGCAGTTCTTC
TRBJ1-4 | . | TRBV10-3 | . | CAISRTHNEKLFF | TGTGCCATCTCCAGGACTCATAATGAAAAACTGTTTTTT
TRBJ2-7 | . | TRBV6-5 | . | CASSYSALGQTYEQYF | TGTGCCAGCAGTTACTCGGCCTTAGGACAGACCTACGAGCAGTACTTC
TRBJ1-4 | . | TRBV6-1 | TRBD1 | CASRGQGYEKLFF | TGTGCCAGCAGAGGACAGGGTTATGAAAAACTGTTTTTT
TRBJ1-4 | . | TRBV27 | . | CASSFGGTQEKLFF | TGTGCCAGCAGTTTTGGGGGGACCCAGGAAAAACTGTTTTTT
TRBJ2-7 | . | TRBV11-2 | TRBD2 | CASQTSGSYEQYF | TGTGCCAGCCAGACTAGCGGCTCCTACGAGCAGTACTTC